This T cell receptor (beta chain) stems from a study of identical twins (TCRdb year 2016). Context from the whole study: To test whether fetal clonotypes persist, this study deep-sequenced TCR alpha and beta repertoires from monozygotic twins, from unrelated adults of various ages, and from cord blood. To rule out contamination, replicate twin experiments were performed at different times with different library preparation protocols. Study-wide findings and limitations: Out-of-frame TCR alpha sharing in monozygotic twins was systematically underestimated by recombination models, whereas sharing between unrelated individuals was in agreement with the recombination models. The excess sharing between twins in beta out-of-frame sequences was weaker because fewer shared sequences reduced the signal-to-noise ratio. Abundant cord blood beta clonotypes had fewer insertions, young adult naive repertoires showed a similar but weaker trend, and memory repertoires showed no such trend. Out-of-frame TCR alpha sequences shared between twins showed an excess of low generation-probability sequences compared with coincidental sharing between unrelated individuals. Because the same donors could not be followed over many years, the conclusions relied on cross-sectional statistical analysis. Zero-insertion analyses could be partly confounded by invariant T cells such as MAIT and iNKT, although diverse VJ usage argued against such confounding for most clonotypes.

The library was prepared using 5' RACE. These reads were obtained on an Illumina HiSeq 2000. A universal primer binding site was introduced by template switching, and a unique molecular identifier was present in the final cDNA, enabling accurate counting of TCR cDNA molecules. First-strand cDNA for TCR alpha and beta chains was synthesized from specific primers in the conserved constant-segment region. To control for contamination, every cDNA library carried two barcodes: a SMART-Mk sample barcode plus Illumina barcodes. Two successive PCR steps introduced TruSeq adapter sequences along with Illumina sample barcodes. Sequencing of the TCR alpha and beta cDNA libraries was done on the Illumina HiSeq platform using custom primers. The published analysis was carried out like this. Raw reads were processed with MiGEC to extract unique molecular identifiers, and MiXCR was used to determine CDR3 positions. For each individual, recombination models were inferred using an EM algorithm with the repgenHMM and IGoR tools. Shared clonotype analysis was performed with the tcR package in R, normalizing sharing by the product of cloneset sizes. Out-of-frame nonproductive sequences were analyzed to study raw recombination free of thymic and clonal selection effects. TCRdb reran the public reads through fastp at Q25 and MiXCR, keeping productive beta chains. Merged by CDR3 protein, the rows form single entries marked with the most common genes and DNA. TCRdb's processing, not the study's, gives the V and J calls here. The sample records about 250,000 distinct CDR3 sequences, more than 13% of which are singletons. Around 8.9% of the sample comes from the top ten.

This clonotype showed up just a few times. What antigen it recognizes has not been identified. No per-base quality is available; no much larger clone lies one base away. Trimming at the junction amounts to 6 bases on V and 5 bases on J, and the germline ends lie 16 bases apart. Spanning cysteine to phenylalanine, the CDR3 consists of 13 amino acids. Only the CDR3 DNA is retained, 39 bases long and in frame from the first base. The germline V gene encodes CDR1 DFQATT and CDR2 SNEGSKA (reference sequence). Every donor was a healthy Caucasian. Miltenyi CD45RO+ enrichment and human naive T-cell isolation kits were used to isolate memory (CD45RO+) and naive T cells from PBMC.

This TCR was sampled from a woman under 30 in good health. The sample consisted of memory (CD45RO+) T cells sorted from blood. Per the publication, the cell subset or site label means: CD45RO+ enriched T cells. This receptor chain uses TRBV20-1 and TRBJ1-1, with TRBD1 as a weak D call on 6 bases. The CDR3 here reads CSATHRVLTEAFF. The sequence in DNA is TGCAGTGCCACCCACAGGGTTTTGACTGAAGCTTTCTTT.